This TCR beta chain was sequenced during a study of shared clonotypes between healthy human individuals. Using immunoSEQ multiplex PCR, the repertoire was profiled, and TCRdb retains in-frame clones only, with some absent. The sample has around 1,000,000 clones; around 77% are singletons. Trimming stripped 2 bases from V and 1 base from J, with 8 bases between. The germline gives CDR1 MNHEY, CDR2 SVGAGI. This CDR3 is built from 14 residues. Recent acute infections and vaccinations were absent in the healthy HIV-negative adult donors. This sequence joins TRBV6-5 and TRBJ2-5; TRBD1 or TRBD2 may be the D gene (5 bases each). This receptor was identified in a man aged 18 to 30 in good health. Some clones in this sample may be carry-over from other donors' samples. Specimen: memory CD4+ T cells from PBMCs. Subset specified: CD45RA-negative fraction. The CDR3 is CASSYGTTQETQYF. The CDR3 DNA follows: TGTGCCAGCAGTTACGGGACCACCCAAGAGACCCAGTACTTC.